A selection of T cell receptor beta chains follows, all from one sample in a study of cytomegalovirus exposure and HLA in healthy donors. Produced via immunoSEQ multiplex PCR; TCRdb's table is partial and in-frame only. The data hold 150,000 or so clones, with almost 80% observed a single time. Sequenced: PBMCs. The receptors come from a female donor in good health and CMV-seronegative. CDR3s include the opening cysteine and the closing phenylalanine or tryptophan. D genes are given only for firm matches. The size of a clone is reported for some rows only, either as once, few or many, or as a class for expanded clones.

clone_size,d_call,j_call,cdr3_length,v_call,cdr3_aa,cdr3_nt
.,.,TRBJ2-1,15,TRBV6-6,CASGAATLSYNEQFF,TGTGCCAGCGGGGCCGCTACTCTCTCCTACAATGAGCAGTTCTTC
.,.,TRBJ2-5,15,TRBV5-4,CASSPPQGHQETQYF,TGTGCCAGCAGCCCCCCGCAGGGTCACCAAGAGACCCAGTACTTC
once,.,TRBJ1-1,13,TRBV7-3,CASSSGRNTEAFF,TGTGCCAGCAGCTCAGGGCGAAACACTGAAGCTTTCTTT
.,TRBD1,TRBJ2-3,13,TRBV5-1,CASSVGQGNTQYF,TGCGCCAGCAGCGTAGGACAGGGGAATACGCAGTATTTT
few,.,TRBJ1-3,19,TRBV30,CAWSVDRSPAQSSGNTIYF,TGTGCCTGGAGTGTCGACAGGTCCCCGGCACAAAGCTCTGGAAACACCATATATTTT
.,.,TRBJ1-1,12,TRBV29-1,CSLSSVNTEAFF,TGCAGTCTTTCCAGCGTAAACACTGAAGCTTTCTTT
.,.,TRBJ2-2,14,TRBV28,CASSFGTYTGELFF,TGTGCCAGCAGTTTCGGGACTTACACCGGGGAGCTGTTTTTT
.,TRBD1,TRBJ2-7,13,TRBV6-5,CASTGGNFYEQYF,TGTGCCAGCACAGGGGGCAATTTTTACGAGCAGTACTTC
.,.,TRBJ1-3,16,TRBV18,CASSPSGTVSGNTIYF,TGTGCCAGCTCACCAAGCGGCACGGTCTCTGGAAACACCATATATTTT
.,.,TRBJ1-4,15,TRBV4-3,CASSQESAVIEKLFF,TGCGCCAGCAGCCAAGAATCTGCGGTCATTGAAAAACTGTTTTTT
.,.,TRBJ2-1,19,TRBV10-3,CAIRRLGEVGSNSYNEQFF,TGTGCCATCAGGCGCCTAGGTGAGGTCGGGAGTAACTCCTACAATGAGCAGTTCTTC
.,.,TRBJ2-7,13,TRBV7-9,CASSLLTENEQYF,TGTGCCAGCAGCTTACTGACAGAGAACGAGCAGTACTTC
once,TRBD1,TRBJ2-7,14,TRBV27,CASSFGTGSYEQYF,TGTGCCAGCAGTTTTGGGACAGGGTCCTACGAGCAGTACTTC
.,.,TRBJ2-7,14,TRBV6-1,CASIPGGSSYEQYF,TGTGCCAGCATCCCGGGGGGCAGCTCCTACGAGCAGTACTTC
.,.,TRBJ1-1,13,TRBV6-1,CASSETPGTEAFF,TGTGCCAGCAGTGAAACCCCGGGCACTGAAGCTTTCTTT
.,TRBD1,TRBJ1-2,13,TRBV27,CASRLTGDYGYTF,TGTGCCAGCAGACTGACAGGGGACTATGGCTACACCTTC
.,TRBD1,TRBJ1-2,14,TRBV7-2,CASSLVPRGSGYTF,TGTGCCAGCAGCTTAGTCCCCAGGGGGAGTGGCTACACCTTC
.,.,TRBJ1-1,12,TRBV10-3,CAISDGEGEAFF,TGTGCCATCAGTGACGGGGAGGGTGAAGCTTTCTTT
few,.,TRBJ2-1,15,TRBV19,CASSPERRSYNEQFF,TGTGCCAGTAGTCCCGAGCGGAGGTCCTACAATGAGCAGTTCTTC
.,.,TRBJ2-2,16,TRBV19,CASTNDKLPNTGELFF,TGTGCCAGTACCAACGACAAGCTACCGAACACCGGGGAGCTGTTTTTT
.,TRBD1,TRBJ1-2,13,TRBV27,CASSFDRAYGYTF,TGTGCCAGCAGTTTCGACAGGGCGTATGGCTACACCTTC
.,TRBD2,TRBJ2-1,16,TRBV28,CASSFGQREVDNEQFF,TGTGCCAGCAGTTTTGGGCAGCGGGAGGTAGACAATGAGCAGTTCTTC
once,.,TRBJ2-4,12,TRBV7-6,CASSLTGEVQYF,TGTGCCAGCAGCCTCACCGGGGAGGTTCAGTACTTC
.,.,TRBJ1-1,15,TRBV4-2,CASSQAGSMNTEAFF,TGTGCCAGCAGCCAAGCCGGGAGTATGAACACTGAAGCTTTCTTT
.,.,TRBJ1-1,15,TRBV15,CATSRALGRGTEAFF,TGTGCCACCAGCAGAGCTTTGGGCAGGGGCACTGAAGCTTTCTTT
.,TRBD1,TRBJ2-2,19,TRBV11-1,CASSDPQGGQGQNTGELFF,TGTGCCAGCAGCGATCCACAGGGGGGACAGGGGCAGAACACCGGGGAGCTGTTTTTT
.,.,TRBJ2-3,15,TRBV27,CASRARGAQADTQYF,TGTGCCAGCAGGGCCCGGGGGGCCCAGGCAGATACGCAGTATTTT
.,TRBD1,TRBJ2-7,14,TRBV5-4,CASSGRTGPYEQYF,TGTGCCAGCAGCGGGCGGACAGGTCCCTACGAGCAGTACTTC
.,.,TRBJ2-2,15,TRBV29-1,CSVEMQGSNTGELFF,TGCAGCGTTGAGATGCAGGGCTCGAACACCGGGGAGCTGTTTTTT
.,.,TRBJ2-7,14,TRBV18,CASSPGTDSYEQYF,TGTGCCAGCTCACCCGGGACTGACTCCTACGAGCAGTACTTC
few,.,TRBJ1-1,11,TRBV20-1,CSARGGPEAFF,TGCAGTGCTAGGGGGGGACCCGAAGCTTTCTTT
few,.,TRBJ1-2,12,TRBV7-9,CASSPTAYGYTF,TGTGCCAGCAGCCCGACAGCTTATGGCTACACCTTC
.,TRBD1,TRBJ1-6,15,TRBV5-1,CASSLHDREGSPLHF,TGCGCCAGCAGCCTCCACGACAGGGAAGGATCACCCCTCCACTTT
.,TRBD2,TRBJ2-3,15,TRBV28,CASSLAREKLDTQYF,TGTGCCAGCAGTTTAGCGCGGGAGAAGTTAGATACGCAGTATTTT
.,.,TRBJ1-4,13,TRBV5-1,CASSLAGGMELFF,TGCGCCAGCAGCTTGGCGGGGGGTATGGAACTGTTTTTT
.,.,TRBJ1-2,14,TRBV6-1,CASIAGTSNYGYTF,TGTGCCAGCATTGCCGGGACTTCGAACTATGGCTACACCTTC
few,.,TRBJ1-1,17,TRBV11-2,CASSLEAVGERNTEAFF,TGTGCCAGCAGCTTAGAGGCGGTTGGAGAGCGGAACACTGAAGCTTTCTTT
.,.,TRBJ1-3,18,TRBV15,CATSREITGPGSGNTIYF,TGTGCCACCAGCAGAGAGATCACAGGGCCAGGGTCGGGAAACACCATATATTTT
.,.,TRBJ2-4,15,TRBV7-9,CSSSTPGLSKNIQYF,TGTTCCAGCAGCACTCCGGGTCTTAGCAAAAACATTCAGTACTTC
.,TRBD1,TRBJ1-6,19,TRBV27,CASSPTRQGSAGSNSPLHF,TGTGCCAGCAGTCCGACTAGACAGGGGTCGGCAGGAAGTAATTCACCCCTCCACTTT
.,.,TRBJ1-4,14,TRBV13,CASSSRTTNEKLFF,TGTGCCAGCAGTAGCAGAACAACTAATGAAAAACTGTTTTTT
.,.,TRBJ1-2,14,TRBV30,CAWSGSQGYYGYTF,TGTGCCTGGAGTGGGTCACAGGGCTACTATGGCTACACCTTC